These 20 T cell receptor beta chains originate from one sample sequenced in a study of PD-L1 blockade in urothelial cancer. The time point denotes: pretreatment peripheral blood. The table came from immunoSEQ multiplex PCR; TCRdb's copy has only in-frame clones and leaves some out. Of about 87,000 clones in the sample, 84% are singletons; the top ten hold roughly 2%. The starting material was PBMCs, obtained around atezolizumab (anti-PD-L1) treatment. The receptor set was obtained from a man between 60 and 75 years old with urothelial cancer.

With regard to this clone: The same CDR3 can be traced to other DNA sequences in this sample. Here the CDR3 reads CASSLGQSGTEAFF. DNA of the CDR3: TGCGCCAGCAGCTTGGGACAGAGTGGTACTGAAGCTTTCTTT. The chain links TRBV5-1 to TRBJ1-1; TRBD1 is a possible D gene (5 bases). The V end lost 0 bases, the J end lost 5 bases, and 11 bases lay between the germline ends. The CDR3 is 14 residues long. Germline CDR1 SGHRS, CDR2 YFSETQ.

The chain combines TRBV7-9 with TRBJ1-4, with 9 bases identical to TRBD1. V was clipped by 5 bases and J by 7 bases; unmatched bases: 2. Germline V gene lookup returns CDR1 SEHNR and CDR2 FQNEAQ (reference sequence). This CDR3 has 13 residues. The CDR3 region has the DNA TGTGCCAGCAGCAGGACAGGGGTTGAAAAACTGTTTTTT. It encodes CASSRTGVEKLFF.

J is TRBJ2-3 and V is TRBV5-6; 9 positions match TRBD2. The trim removed 1 base at V and 1 base at J, leaving 4 bases unmatched. Germline CDR1 is SGHDT and CDR2 is YYEEEE. The CDR3 has 16 amino acids. CDR3 coding DNA: TGTGCCAGCAGCTTGAACCTAGCGGGACGCACAGATACGCAGTATTTT. Translated: CASSLNLAGRTDTQYF.

The chain uses TRBV4-1 and TRBJ1-1, with unresolved D. Germline values: CDR1 MGHRA, CDR2 YSYEKL. V was cut by 4 bases and J by 6 bases, with 12 bases left in between. The CDR3 is made up of 13 amino acids. Here the CDR3 DNA reads TGCGCCAGCAGCCCCCAAGCTTTCCCTGAAGCTTTCTTT. Protein product: CASSPQAFPEAFF.

The genes are TRBV13 and TRBJ1-1; possibly TRBD1 for D (5 bases). CDR3 length: 12 amino acids. From germline, CDR1 is PRHDT and CDR2 FYEKMQ (reference sequence). Trimming removed 5 bases from V and 3 bases from J, with 7 bases in between. The CDR3 reads CASSIQDTEAFF. DNA for the CDR3: TGTGCCAGCAGCATACAGGACACTGAAGCTTTCTTT.

This clone was seen a single time. The chain uses TRBV5-1 and TRBJ2-5; the D gene is possibly TRBD2 (6 bases). The CDR3 runs 16 residues. Trimming took 0 bases from V and 4 from J, leaving 16 bases between them. Germline CDR1 is SGHRS and CDR2 is YFSETQ. CDR3 sequence reads: CASSLGLGGRGETQYF. The CDR3 DNA reads TGCGCCAGCAGCTTGGGTCTGGGGGGTCGGGGAGAGACCCAGTACTTC.

The CDR3 DNA reads as TGTGCCAGCAGTCCCTTTTGGGGACAGGGGGGTGTCGGGGCCAACGTCCTGACTTTC. It codes for CASSPFWGQGGVGANVLTF. The chain recombines TRBV28 with TRBJ2-6; 11 nucleotides match TRBD1. The CDR3 sequence is 19 residues long. Germline trimming cut 5 bases from V and 4 bases from J; bases unmatched to any gene: 13. The germline V gene has CDR1 MDHEN and CDR2 SYDVKM.

This clone showed up just a few times. The rearrangement uses TRBV19 and TRBJ2-7; 8 nucleotides agree with TRBD2. The V gene end was trimmed by 5 bases and the J gene end by 5 bases; junction bases not matched to a gene: 8. Germline values: CDR1 LNHDA, CDR2 SQIVND (reference sequence). The CDR3 is 14 residues long. The CDR3 DNA reads TGTGCCAGTAGTCTCATGGCGGGAGGAAACGAGCAGTACTTC. This gives the protein CASSLMAGGNEQYF.

A few counts support this clone. V and J are TRBV30 and TRBJ2-7, with D possibly TRBD1 on 5 matching bases. The CDR3 runs to 14 residues. Trimming took off 5 bases at V and 4 bases at J, with 18 bases between the two ends. Germline CDR1 GTSNPN, CDR2 SVGIG (reference sequence). The CDR3 reads CAWGIQAGLYEQYF. The CDR3 bases are TGTGCCTGGGGGATTCAGGCAGGGTTGTACGAGCAGTACTTC.

This clone was seen many times. CDR3 amino acids: CASSPTGTNQPQHF. The CDR3 nucleotides read TGTGCCAGCAGCCCAACAGGGACCAATCAGCCCCAGCATTTT. V gene TRBV6-5 combines with J gene TRBJ1-5, with D tentatively TRBD1 (6 bases). The CDR3 has 14 amino acids. Per germline, CDR1 MNHEY and CDR2 SVGAGI. V lost 6 bases and J lost 3, with 12 bases in between.

This sequence joins TRBV11-2 and TRBJ2-7; D uncertain. The CDR3 has 12 residues. Trimming stripped 2 bases from V and 3 bases from J, with 5 bases between. The germline gives CDR1 SGHAT, CDR2 FQNNGV. CDR3: CASSLSHYEQYF. The DNA for the CDR3 is TGTGCCAGCAGCTTATCCCACTACGAGCAGTACTTC.

V usage is TRBV9 and J usage is TRBJ2-3; 8 positions agree with TRBD2. Germline V gene lookup returns CDR1 SGDLS and CDR2 YYNGEE. The CDR3 length is 17 residues. V shed 0 bases and J 0 bases; nucleotides not matched to a gene: 6. CDR3 protein: CASSVALAGTSTDTQYF. CDR3 coding DNA: TGTGCCAGCAGCGTAGCGCTAGCGGGTACTAGCACAGATACGCAGTATTTT.

This clone was counted only a few times. The chain couples TRBV7-2 to TRBJ2-7; 11 nucleotides agree with TRBD1. CDR1 is SGHTA, CDR2 FQGNSA, per germline. V shed 8 bases, J shed 7 bases, and the junction held 7 bases outside the gene matches. The CDR3 is 13 amino acids. The CDR3 loop is CASHRTGGREQYF. The CDR3 region has the DNA TGTGCCAGCCATCGGACAGGGGGCAGGGAGCAGTACTTC.

This chain uses TRBV19 with TRBJ2-1; 9 bases are shared with TRBD1. The CDR3 is 18 amino acids. The V segment lost 0 bases and the J segment 7 bases; nucleotides outside the gene matches: 13. Germline V gene lookup returns CDR1 LNHDA and CDR2 SQIVND (reference sequence). The CDR3 DNA is TGTGCCAGTAGTATAGATAGACCCGGGACAGGGTTTAGGAATGAGCAGTTCTTC. Its translation: CASSIDRPGTGFRNEQFF.

This chain uses TRBV28 with TRBJ2-5; D call uncertain. V lost 6 bases and J 2 bases, leaving 13 bases between the germline ends. CDR1 is MDHEN and CDR2 is SYDVKM in the germline V gene. The CDR3 length is 14 residues. The CDR3 region has the DNA TGTGCCAGCAGCCCTCCCGACTCTCAAGAGACCCAGTACTTC. It yields the protein CASSPPDSQETQYF. Filled out from reference TRBV28 and TRBJ2-5, the complete variable domain reads DVKVTQSSRYLVKRTGEKVFLECVQDMDHENMFWYRQDPGLGLRLIYFSYDVKMKEKGDIPEGYSVSREKKERFSLILESASTNQTSMYLCASSPPDSQETQYFGPGTRLLVL.

The rearrangement uses TRBV5-8 and TRBJ2-5; no clear D gene. CDR3 length: 13 amino acids. Trimming took off 1 base at V and 2 bases at J, with 6 bases between the two ends. The germline gives CDR1 SGHTS, CDR2 YDEGEE. For the CDR3, the DNA is TGTGCCAGCAGCTTGCCCTCGCAAGAGACCCAGTACTTC. This codes for CASSLPSQETQYF. The whole variable domain, filled in from reference TRBV5-8 and TRBJ2-5, reads EAGVTQSPTHLIKTRGQQATLRCSPISGHTSVYWYQQALGLGLQFLLWYDEGEERNRGNFPPRFSGRQFPNYSSELNVNALELEDSALYLCASSLPSQETQYFGPGTRLLVL.

V is TRBV10-1 and J is TRBJ2-7; D ambiguous. Trimming took 4 bases from V and 0 from J, leaving 7 bases between them. Germline loops: CDR1 WNHNN, CDR2 SYGVQD (reference sequence). There are 13 residues in the CDR3. In DNA form, the CDR3 reads TGCGCCAGCAGTGCGGGTGCCTCCTACGAGCAGTACTTC. This sequence encodes CASSAGASYEQYF.

The CDR3 loop reads CASSLQGAATDTQYF. The CDR3 DNA follows: TGCGCCAGCAGCCTACAGGGAGCGGCTACAGATACGCAGTATTTT. The gene calls are TRBV4-3 and TRBJ2-3, with a possible D match to TRBD1 (6 bases). The CDR3 is 15 residues long. V was trimmed by 4 bases and J by 3 bases, leaving 14 bases between them. CDR1 is LGHNA and CDR2 is YSLEER in the germline V gene.

This clone is deemed medium-sized (0.01 to 0.1%). The same CDR3 can be traced to other DNA sequences in this sample. The rearrangement uses TRBV4-1 and TRBJ2-5; 7 bases match TRBD2. Germline CDR1 MGHRA, CDR2 YSYEKL. Trimming at V came to 2 bases and at J to 5 bases, leaving 2 bases not matched to a gene. The CDR3 sequence is 13 residues long. The CDR3 DNA reads TGCGCCAGCAGCCAATGGCGGGGGGAGACCCAGTACTTC. Its protein is CASSQWRGETQYF.

This clone has only one observation. The V gene is TRBV27, the J gene TRBJ2-7, with 13 bases aligning to TRBD2. Trimming at V came to 5 bases and at J to 5 bases, leaving 9 bases not matched to a gene. Per the germline V gene, CDR1 is MNHEY and CDR2 is SMNVEV (reference sequence). The CDR3 sequence is 16 residues long. The CDR3 region is CASSLPPGLAGNEQYF. The CDR3 DNA is TGTGCCAGCAGTCTTCCCCCGGGACTAGCGGGGAACGAGCAGTACTTC.